Each of the 27 T cell receptor beta chains below was sequenced from the same sample in a study of T cell repertoires in cytomegalovirus infection. From the reads, TCRdb called clonotypes with MiXCR, one entry per CDR3 protein. Of about 160,000 distinct CDR3 sequences detected, approximately 17% appear once; the ten largest clones hold roughly 20%. Sequenced sample: CD8+ T cells from PBMCs. The receptors here all came from a human donor in good health (CMV status not recorded). Some clones in this sample may be carry-over from other donors' samples.

The CDR3 DNA reads as TGTGCCAGCAGGGCCGGGACGGAAGCTAACTATGGCTACACCTTC. Translation gives CASRAGTEANYGYTF. This chain joins TRBV6-5 and TRBJ1-2, with D tentatively TRBD1 (5 bases). Germline V gene sequence: CDR1 MNHEY, CDR2 SVGAGI. The V gene lost 6 bases and the J gene lost 0 bases, with 14 bases spanning the gap. The CDR3 runs to 15 residues.

The J gene is TRBJ2-7, the V gene TRBV7-6; the D is unclear. The CDR3 has 12 amino acids. CDR1 is SGHVS and CDR2 is FNYEAQ in the germline V gene. The ends were cut back, 5 bases at V and 6 bases at J, with 11 bases in the middle. The chain's CDR3 is CASSPNSLEQYF. The CDR3 nucleotides read TGTGCCAGCAGCCCTAACTCCCTCGAGCAGTACTTC. Complete variable domain (other parts from reference TRBV7-6 and TRBJ2-7): GAGVSQSPRYKVTKRGQDVALRCDPISGHVSLYWYRQALGQGPEFLTYFNYEAQQDKSGLPNDRFSAERPEGSISTLTIQRTEQRDSAMYRCASSPNSLEQYFGPGTRLTVT.

The chain links TRBV12-3 or TRBV12-4 to TRBJ1-1; unclear D gene. This CDR3 is built from 14 residues. V dropped 8 bases and J dropped 5 bases, with 18 bases sitting between them. CDR3 protein: CASSPEGYGTEAFF. The CDR3 DNA reads TGTGCCAGCTCCCCCGAGGGTTATGGGACTGAAGCTTTCTTT.

This clonotype was found many times. The gene calls are TRBV7-9 and TRBJ2-1; no clear D gene. The V gene lost 6 bases and the J gene lost 0 bases, with 12 bases spanning the gap. CDR1 is SEHNR and CDR2 is FQNEAQ in the germline V gene (reference sequence). The CDR3 covers 15 residues. The CDR3 nucleotides read TGTGCCAGCAGGACCAGTCAGAGCTCCTACAATGAGCAGTTCTTC. Its protein is CASRTSQSSYNEQFF.

The V and J genes are TRBV20-1 and TRBJ1-6; 8 bases are a match to TRBD1. Trimming at V came to 6 bases and at J to 0 bases, leaving 7 bases not matched to a gene. Per the germline V gene, CDR1 is DFQATT and CDR2 is SNEGSKA (reference sequence). The CDR3 has 16 amino acids. The CDR3 DNA sequence: TGCAGTGCCCCCAGACAGGGGAGCTCCTATAATTCACCCCTCCACTTT. This gives the protein CSAPRQGSSYNSPLHF.

This clonotype was found a few times. This sequence joins TRBV4-1 and TRBJ2-7, with 8 positions matching TRBD1. The germline V gene encodes CDR1 MGHRA and CDR2 YSYEKL. The CDR3 has 16 residues. Trimming cost V 6 bases and J 2 bases; bases outside gene matches: 12. CDR3 DNA: TGCGCCAGCAGTCCGTGGCCGGGACAGGAGCCCTACGAGCAGTACTTC. Translated: CASSPWPGQEPYEQYF.

The chain recombines TRBV7-9 with TRBJ2-4; 8 bases map to TRBD1. Germline V gene sequence: CDR1 SEHNR, CDR2 FQNEAQ (reference sequence). The V gene end was trimmed by 5 bases and the J gene end by 2 bases; junction bases not matched to a gene: 8. There are 16 residues in the CDR3. The DNA for the CDR3 is TGTGCCAGCAGCCCCCCGGCAGGGGGCACCAAAAACATTCAGTACTTC. Translated, it gives CASSPPAGGTKNIQYF.

At least ten counts were recorded for this clonotype. The genes are TRBV7-2 and TRBJ2-1, with D possibly matching TRBD1 (5 bases). The CDR3 runs to 16 residues. V lost 5 bases and J lost 5, with 19 bases in between. The V gene's germline CDR1 is SGHTA and CDR2 FQGNSA. This CDR3 reads CASSVRVGLVHNEQFF. CDR3 coding DNA: TGTGCCAGCAGCGTCAGGGTAGGGTTGGTCCACAATGAGCAGTTCTTC.

This clonotype appeared once. The CDR3 here is CASSPRRGVPYEQYF. The CDR3 DNA sequence: TGTGCCAGCAGCCCTCGGCGGGGGGTCCCCTACGAGCAGTACTTC. V is TRBV28 and J is TRBJ2-7; TRBD2 aligns across 8 bases. V shed 6 bases, J shed 2 bases, and the junction held 9 bases outside the gene matches. CDR3 length: 15 residues. Germline CDR1 MDHEN, CDR2 SYDVKM.

The rearrangement uses TRBV6-1 and TRBJ2-1; 10 bases are a match to TRBD2. The V gene's germline CDR1 is MNHNS and CDR2 SASEGT. The CDR3 is 17 residues long. V trimming: 6 bases; J trimming: 5 bases; junction bases outside the gene matches: 13. The CDR3 nucleotides are TGTGCCAGCAGCCAACTACAGCTAGCGGGAGTGAACAATGAGCAGTTCTTC. Translating gives CASSQLQLAGVNNEQFF.

This clonotype was observed at least ten times. The genes are TRBV29-1 and TRBJ2-5; no clear D gene. This CDR3 has 12 residues. V was shortened by 4 bases and J by 5 bases, with 11 bases between the two germline ends. CDR1 and CDR2 (germline): SQVTM, ANQGSEA. For the CDR3, the DNA is TGCAGCGTTGTGGTCAGCCAGGAGACCCAGTACTTC. As protein: CSVVVSQETQYF.

In its sample, this clonotype was seen a few times. The chain has TRBV20-1 and TRBJ2-5; D gene uncertain. Looked up from germline, CDR1 is DFQATT and CDR2 is SNEGSKA (reference sequence). V lost 1 base and J lost 1, with 1 base in between. CDR3 size: 11 residues. The CDR3 DNA reads TGCAGTGCTAGAGCCCAAGAGACCCAGTACTTC. Translation: CSARAQETQYF.

Only a few counts were recorded for this clonotype. The chain has TRBV7-6 and TRBJ2-5, with TRBD2 matching 10 bases. V shed 4 bases and J 1 base; nucleotides not matched to a gene: 3. The CDR3 contains 15 residues. Germline CDR1 is SGHVS and CDR2 is FNYEAQ. CDR3 sequence: CASSWGTSVQETQYF. CDR3 coding DNA: TGTGCCAGCAGCTGGGGGACTAGCGTCCAAGAGACCCAGTACTTC. Full variable domain (missing parts from reference TRBV7-6 and TRBJ2-5): GAGVSQSPRYKVTKRGQDVALRCDPISGHVSLYWYRQALGQGPEFLTYFNYEAQQDKSGLPNDRFSAERPEGSISTLTIQRTEQRDSAMYRCASSWGTSVQETQYFGPGTRLLVL.

The chain couples TRBV7-8 to TRBJ2-6; TRBD1 agrees at 7 bases. After removal of 9 bases from V and 5 bases from J, the junction contained 4 bases not matched to a gene. The germline V gene has CDR1 SGHVS and CDR2 FQNEAQ. This CDR3 has 13 residues. The CDR3 DNA reads as TGTGCCAGTAGGACAGGCCGGGCCAACGTCCTGACTTTC. Protein: CASRTGRANVLTF.

Comments on this clonotype: At one end, the junction sequence differs from germline, possibly due to a read error. The rearrangement uses TRBV11-2 and TRBJ2-7; no reliable D call. Germline values: CDR1 SGHAT, CDR2 FQNNGV. The CDR3 has 12 amino acids. CDR3 amino acids: CASSIDRYEQYF. CDR3 in DNA: TGTGCCAGCAGCATAGATCGCTACGAGCAGTACTTC.

The chain recombines TRBV7-2 with TRBJ2-7, with 8 bases identical to TRBD2. The CDR3 is 13 residues long. CDR1 is SGHTA and CDR2 is FQGNSA in the germline V gene. Losses at the gene ends were 5 bases for V and 6 bases for J; bases not matched to a gene: 6. The CDR3 nucleotides are TGTGCCAGCAGCCCCGGGGGGGGACCCGAGCAGTACTTC. Translating gives CASSPGGGPEQYF.

This clonotype was recorded at least ten times. The J gene is TRBJ2-7, the V gene TRBV7-8; D remains unclear. The CDR3 length is 14 residues. Trimming removed 5 bases at V and 2 bases at J, with 13 bases between. Germline V CDR1 and CDR2: SGHVS, FQNEAQ. The CDR3 sequence: CASSPRVFPYEQYF. The CDR3 DNA reads as TGTGCCAGCAGCCCCCGGGTGTTCCCCTACGAGCAGTACTTC.

The J gene is TRBJ1-1, the V gene TRBV6-2 or TRBV6-3; TRBD1 aligns across 10 bases. V shed 4 bases, J shed 1 base, and the junction held 9 bases outside the gene matches. This CDR3 is built from 17 residues. Germline V lookup: CDR1 MNHEY, CDR2 SVGEGT. The CDR3 region has the DNA TGTGCCAGCAGTTTAAAGACAGGGGGCGAAACGAACACTGAAGCTTTCTTT. Amino acids: CASSLKTGGETNTEAFF.

J is TRBJ2-7 and V is TRBV28, with D tentatively TRBD2 (6 bases). The CDR3 covers 19 residues. With 3 bases removed from V and 3 bases from J, the gap between germline ends came to 27 bases. Germline V lookup: CDR1 MDHEN, CDR2 SYDVKM. The chain's CDR3 is CASSFRSSQHGRVRYEQYF. The CDR3 nucleotides are TGTGCCAGCAGTTTTCGGTCCTCTCAGCACGGGAGAGTTCGCTACGAGCAGTACTTC.

This clonotype came up a few times. The rearrangement uses TRBV7-3 and TRBJ2-3, with D perhaps matching TRBD1 or TRBD2 (5 bases each). Trimming cost V 5 bases and J 6 bases, with 12 bases left between them. This CDR3 spans 13 amino acids. Germline V lookup: CDR1 SGHTA, CDR2 FQGTGA. CDR3 amino acids: CASSPGTGDTQYF. The CDR3 DNA is TGTGCCAGCAGCCCCGGGACGGGGGATACGCAGTATTTT.

This clonotype occurred many times. The CDR3 DNA is TGTGCCAGCAGCCAAGACCCTCTTAGCGGGAGGGCCCCGGGGGCTGAGCAGTTCTTC. The encoded protein is CASSQDPLSGRAPGAEQFF. The V and J genes are TRBV4-2 and TRBJ2-1, with 11 bases that match TRBD2. Germline V lookup: CDR1 LGHNA, CDR2 YNFKEQ. This CDR3 contains 19 residues. Trimming at V came to 0 bases and at J to 9 bases, leaving 16 bases not matched to a gene.

This chain links TRBV7-9 with TRBJ1-1; D possibly corresponds to TRBD1 (6 bases). The CDR3 runs to 15 residues. V dropped 4 bases and J dropped 0 bases, with 12 bases sitting between them. Per the germline V gene, CDR1 is SEHNR and CDR2 is FQNEAQ (reference sequence). Written as DNA, the CDR3 is TGTGCCAGCAGCTCAGCGGGGGGCATGAACACTGAAGCTTTCTTT. This gives the protein CASSSAGGMNTEAFF.

This clonotype has more than one count but fewer than ten. Here the CDR3 DNA reads TGTGCCAGCGGGGGCTGGGGAACTCTTTCACCCCTCCACTTT. It translates to CASGGWGTLSPLHF. The chain recombines TRBV7-2 with TRBJ1-6; D may be TRBD1 (6 bases). V was cut by 8 bases and J by 9 bases, with 17 bases left in between. The CDR3 has 14 residues. Germline V gene data show CDR1 as SGHTA and CDR2 as FQGNSA.

The chain uses TRBV5-5 and TRBJ1-2, with a weak D call TRBD1 (5 bases). V lost 4 bases and J lost 3, with 22 bases in between. The CDR3 consists of 17 residues. Germline CDR1 is SGHKS and CDR2 is YYEKEE (reference sequence). The CDR3, as DNA: TGTGCCAGCAGCCCCCGGGACGACAAATACGACGACTATGGCTACACCTTC. Translated: CASSPRDDKYDDYGYTF.

The chain uses TRBV7-6 and TRBJ2-1; D possibly matches TRBD1 or TRBD2 (5 bases each). The length of the CDR3 is 13 residues. The germline V gene has CDR1 SGHVS and CDR2 FNYEAQ. Trimming removed 3 bases from V and 8 bases from J, with 11 bases in between. The CDR3 spells CASSFVRGHEQFF. The CDR3 DNA sequence: TGTGCCAGCAGCTTTGTCCGGGGCCATGAGCAGTTCTTC.

This chain connects TRBV10-2 to TRBJ2-2; TRBD2 is a possible D gene (6 bases). Germline assignment: CDR1 WSHSY and CDR2 SAAADI. The CDR3 runs to 13 residues. Trimming took off 7 bases at V and 5 bases at J, with 11 bases between the two ends. CDR3 coding DNA: TGCGCCAGCACCGGGACTCCTACCGGGGAGCTGTTTTTT. Amino acids: CASTGTPTGELFF.

This clonotype was recorded a few times. This chain uses TRBV6-6 with TRBJ2-7, with unresolved D. Germline V gene sequence: CDR1 MNHNY, CDR2 SVGAGI (reference sequence). V lost 5 bases, J lost 6 bases, and 14 bases lay in between. This CDR3 is built from 13 residues. The chain's CDR3 is CASSMTSSREQYF. The CDR3 DNA reads TGTGCCAGCAGTATGACCTCTTCCCGCGAGCAGTACTTC.